Below, 28 T cell receptor beta chains from the same sample are listed, as sequenced in a study of shared clonotypes between healthy human individuals (dated by TCRdb to 2018 to 2020). Library construction relied on the immunoSEQ multiplex PCR assay. TCRdb stores this immuneACCESS table with in-frame sequences only. Part of the clones is absent; in the studies checked, under half of the shortfall reflects unresolved V genes, and no reason is known for the rest. The sample table holds roughly 2.4 million clones, of which approximately 95% were seen once. The biggest ten clones account for around 0.13% of the sample. What was sequenced was naive CD4+ T cells sorted from blood. The sample's cell subset or site label is to be understood as: CD45RA+ positively selected. These TCRs come from a man younger than 35 in good health.

Concerning this clone: The sample carries other DNA sequences with the same CDR3. The V call is TRBV2, the J call TRBJ2-7; no firm D call. The ends were cut back, 0 bases at V and 6 bases at J, with 3 bases in the middle. The CDR3 is 11 residues long. Germline CDR1 and CDR2: SNHLY and FYNNEI. CDR3 residues: CASSEAAEQYF. CDR3 nucleotide sequence: TGTGCCAGCAGTGAAGCGGCCGAGCAGTACTTC.

This sequence joins TRBV25-1 and TRBJ2-3; the match to TRBD2 covers 10 bases. V shed 5 bases, J shed 4 bases, and the junction held 6 bases outside the gene matches. Looked up from germline, CDR1 is MGHDK and CDR2 is SYGVNS. The CDR3 is made up of 15 amino acids. The CDR3 region is CASSRVAGGADTQYF. DNA of the CDR3: TGTGCCAGCAGTCGGGTAGCGGGAGGTGCAGATACGCAGTATTTT.

V and J are TRBV7-9 and TRBJ1-4, with 11 bases fitting TRBD1. The CDR3 loop spans 15 amino acids. In germline, CDR1 is SEHNR, CDR2 FQNEAQ (reference sequence). V dropped 7 bases and J dropped 7; count of bases not matched to a gene: 8. The CDR3 nucleotides are TGTGCCAGCAACCTTCCGGGACAGGGGGTTGAAAAACTGTTTTTT. Translation gives CASNLPGQGVEKLFF.

The chain couples TRBV11-2 to TRBJ1-4, with unresolved D. The germline gives CDR1 SGHAT, CDR2 FQNNGV. Trimming cost V 1 base and J 7 bases, with 13 bases left between them. This CDR3 comprises 15 residues. The CDR3 is CASSLVFTRSEKLFF. The CDR3 DNA is TGTGCCAGCAGCTTAGTTTTCACGAGGAGTGAAAAACTGTTTTTT.

The J gene is TRBJ2-4, the V gene TRBV5-1; perhaps TRBD2 as D (6 bases). V was clipped by 1 base and J by 9 bases, with 17 bases between them. Per germline, CDR1 SGHRS and CDR2 YFSETQ. CDR3 length equals 15 residues. Written as DNA, the CDR3 is TGCGCCAGCAGCTTGAGCGGACACCCCGGGAGCATTCAGTACTTC. As protein: CASSLSGHPGSIQYF.

This clone showed up just once. The V and J genes are TRBV5-1 and TRBJ2-5; TRBD2 is a possible D gene (5 bases). V lost 1 base and J 5 bases, leaving 15 bases between the germline ends. This CDR3 has 15 amino acids. Looked up from germline, CDR1 is SGHRS and CDR2 is YFSETQ. The CDR3 bases are TGCGCCAGCAGCTTGTTAGGACTCAAGGAGGAGACCCAGTACTTC. Its translation: CASSLLGLKEETQYF.

The chain combines TRBV18 with TRBJ1-1, with D possibly matching TRBD1 (5 bases). CDR1 and CDR2 from the germline V gene are KGHSH and LQKENI. This CDR3 has 13 residues. The V end lost 0 bases, the J end lost 6 bases, and 8 bases lay between the germline ends. CDR3 sequence: CASSPPIQAEAFF. CDR3 coding DNA: TGTGCCAGCTCACCACCGATACAGGCTGAAGCTTTCTTT.

The count of this clone is one. This sequence joins TRBV10-3 and TRBJ1-1; perhaps TRBD1 as D (6 bases). CDR1 ENHRY and CDR2 SYGVKD come from the germline V gene. V was cut by 0 bases and J by 5 bases, with 22 bases left in between. CDR3 length: 18 amino acids. The CDR3 nucleotides read TGTGCCATCAGTGAGTCCTGGCAGGGGACGTCCGGGGAAACTGAAGCTTTCTTT. As protein: CAISESWQGTSGETEAFF.

The V and J genes are TRBV4-1 and TRBJ2-3; D is undetermined. The CDR3 sequence is 12 residues long. Trimming stripped 2 bases from V and 7 bases from J, with 7 bases between. The germline V gene encodes CDR1 MGHRA and CDR2 YSYEKL. CDR3 nucleotide sequence: TGCGCCAGCAGCCAATTGGGGTATACGCAGTATTTT. It specifies CASSQLGYTQYF.

The CDR3 nucleotides read TGTGCCAGCAGCCAACAGCGGGGAAACACCGGGGAGCTGTTTTTT. It yields the protein CASSQQRGNTGELFF. The chain employs TRBV7-2 and TRBJ2-2; 7 positions agree with TRBD2. The CDR3 extends over 15 amino acids. V shed 5 bases, J shed 2 bases, and the junction held 5 bases outside the gene matches. Germline V CDR1 and CDR2: SGHTA, FQGNSA. Supplemented by reference TRBV7-2 and TRBJ2-2, the full variable domain reads GAGVSQSPSNKVTEKGKDVELRCDPISGHTALYWYRQSLGQGLEFLIYFQGNSAPDKSGLPSDRFSAERTGGSVSTLTIQRTQQEDSAVYLCASSQQRGNTGELFFGEGSRLTVL.

The chain uses TRBV5-1 and TRBJ1-2; D is possibly TRBD1 (5 bases). V dropped 3 bases and J dropped 4 bases, with 19 bases sitting between them. The CDR3 has 16 residues. CDR1 and CDR2 from the germline V gene are SGHRS and YFSETQ. The CDR3 reads CASSSSRQTSFYGYTF. The CDR3 DNA reads as TGCGCCAGCAGCTCATCCAGACAGACCTCCTTCTATGGCTACACCTTC.

The DNA of the CDR3 is TGTGCCAGCAGCTTAGGTCGAAAAAATGAAAAACTGTTTTTT. This codes for CASSLGRKNEKLFF. This rearrangement joins TRBV11-2 to TRBJ1-4; D is unclear. CDR1 is SGHAT, CDR2 FQNNGV, per germline. V was trimmed by 1 base and J by 5 bases, leaving 8 bases between them. The CDR3 has 14 residues.

V usage is TRBV30 and J usage is TRBJ2-3; the match to TRBD2 covers 10 bases. Germline CDR1 GTSNPN, CDR2 SVGIG (reference sequence). The length of the CDR3 is 16 residues. Losses at the gene ends were 1 base for V and 4 bases for J; bases not matched to a gene: 8. The CDR3 region is CAWSGQLAGIADTQYF. For the CDR3, the DNA is TGTGCCTGGAGTGGCCAACTAGCGGGGATCGCAGATACGCAGTATTTT.

The J gene is TRBJ1-1, the V gene TRBV6-5; 7 bases map to TRBD1. V was pared by 2 bases and J by 5 bases, with 2 bases of the junction left unmatched. The CDR3 is 13 amino acids. Germline CDR1 is MNHEY and CDR2 is SVGAGI. In DNA form, the CDR3 reads TGTGCCAGCAGTTACACGGACAGGACTGAAGCTTTCTTT. Its translation is CASSYTDRTEAFF.

This clone has only one observation. This chain uses TRBV5-1 with TRBJ2-7; D unresolved. V was trimmed by 2 bases and J by 3 bases, leaving 9 bases between them. In germline, CDR1 is SGHRS, CDR2 YFSETQ. The CDR3 has 13 residues. DNA for the CDR3: TGCGCCAGCAGCTTCTCAGTGGGCTACGAGCAGTACTTC. It encodes CASSFSVGYEQYF.

On this clone itself: Within the sample, other DNA sequences also encode this same CDR3. The rearrangement links TRBV6-5 to TRBJ2-3, with D tentatively TRBD2 (6 bases). Germline V lookup: CDR1 MNHEY, CDR2 SVGAGI. V lost 0 bases and J lost 0, with 10 bases in between. The length of the CDR3 is 16 residues. The CDR3: CASSYSGGVSTDTQYF. The CDR3 bases are TGTGCCAGCAGTTACTCCGGCGGGGTGAGCACAGATACGCAGTATTTT.

This sequence joins TRBV7-9 and TRBJ2-1, with 9 bases identical to TRBD2. The V gene end was trimmed by 8 bases and the J gene end by 7 bases; junction bases not matched to a gene: 15. Germline V gives CDR1 SEHNR, CDR2 FQNEAQ (reference sequence). The CDR3 has 16 residues. The CDR3 region is CASQPGGGRAANEQFF. CDR3 coding DNA: TGTGCCAGCCAACCCGGGGGCGGGAGGGCGGCGAATGAGCAGTTCTTC.

The V gene is TRBV6-1, the J gene TRBJ1-6; TRBD1 matches 7 bases. The J segment lost 14 bases and the V segment lost 4 bases, leaving 11 bases of the junction unmatched. Germline-derived CDR1 and CDR2 are MNHNS and SASEGT. There are 14 residues in the CDR3. The CDR3 DNA is TGTGCCAGCAGTGGGGGGGACAGCCAATTTGCCCTCCACTTT. Translation: CASSGGDSQFALHF.

This clone was found a few times. The rearrangement links TRBV13 to TRBJ1-6; possible D gene TRBD1, 5 bases. The CDR3 covers 13 residues. Trimming took 5 bases from V and 13 from J, leaving 15 bases between them. Germline assignment: CDR1 PRHDT and CDR2 FYEKMQ (reference sequence). DNA of the CDR3: TGTGCCAGCAGCGAGGACAAGTATGGTCCCCTCCACTTT. This gives the protein CASSEDKYGPLHF.

The gene calls are TRBV27 and TRBJ2-1; 8 bases are a match to TRBD1. Trimming at V came to 6 bases and at J to 9 bases, leaving 16 bases not matched to a gene. Germline CDR1 is MNHEY and CDR2 is SMNVEV (reference sequence). The CDR3 sequence is 16 residues long. The CDR3 spells CASSPGTGGYVGEQFF. CDR3 nucleotide sequence: TGTGCCAGCAGCCCAGGGACAGGCGGTTATGTAGGTGAGCAGTTCTTC.

This rearrangement joins TRBV6-5 to TRBJ2-2, with D possibly matching TRBD2 (6 bases). The CDR3 sequence is 15 residues long. Germline V gene lookup returns CDR1 MNHEY and CDR2 SVGAGI. The germline V and J ends were trimmed by 11 bases and 2 bases, with 18 bases remaining between them. The CDR3, as DNA: TGTGCCTGCCGGGGGAGGAGGGATAACACCGGGGAGCTGTTTTTT. It codes for CACRGRRDNTGELFF.

The J gene is TRBJ1-4, the V gene TRBV7-6; D is undetermined. Trimming cost V 5 bases and J 7 bases, with 17 bases left between them. This CDR3 has 15 residues. CDR1 and CDR2 from the germline V gene are SGHVS and FNYEAQ. The CDR3 region is CASSPGGRVSEKLFF. The CDR3 DNA reads as TGTGCCAGCAGCCCAGGCGGGAGGGTCTCTGAAAAACTGTTTTTT.

The chain combines TRBV5-6 with TRBJ2-1; D might be TRBD2 (5 bases). Germline lookup yields CDR1 SGHDT and CDR2 YYEEEE. Trimming took 4 bases from V and 0 from J, leaving 14 bases between them. The CDR3 is 16 residues long. The CDR3 sequence: CASSRRGISSYNEQFF. The DNA of the CDR3 is TGTGCCAGCAGCCGCCGGGGAATAAGCTCCTACAATGAGCAGTTCTTC.

J is TRBJ1-2 and V is TRBV6-4; TRBD1 matches at 7 bases. V gave up 6 bases and J gave up 6 bases; unmatched junction bases: 10. This CDR3 spans 14 amino acids. Germline CDR1 and CDR2: MRHNA and SNTAGT. The CDR3 DNA sequence: TGTGCCAGCAGACGGTCAACAGGGGCAAATGGCTACACCTTC. Amino acid sequence: CASRRSTGANGYTF.

This sequence joins TRBV5-1 and TRBJ2-5; 16 bases line up with TRBD2. CDR1 SGHRS and CDR2 YFSETQ come from the germline V gene. The CDR3 has 17 amino acids. V dropped 4 bases and J dropped 5; count of bases not matched to a gene: 8. DNA for the CDR3: TGCGCCAGCAGCGAGGGGACTAGCGGGAGGGCCTGGGAGACCCAGTACTTC. Protein product: CASSEGTSGRAWETQYF.

The chain recombines TRBV7-5 with TRBJ1-2. TRBV7-5 is tagged as a pseudogene. The CDR3 runs 17 residues. The CDR3 bases are TGTGCCAGAAGCTTAGCTGGGGTACGAACCCCAGTACATGGCTACACCTTC. Its translation: CARSLAGVRTPVHGYTF.

The V and J genes are TRBV4-1 and TRBJ2-1; D is possibly TRBD1 or TRBD2 (5 bases each). V gave up 1 base and J gave up 0 bases, with 10 bases separating them. This CDR3 comprises 16 residues. CDR1 MGHRA and CDR2 YSYEKL come from the germline V gene. The DNA of the CDR3 is TGCGCCAGCAGCCAAGTCGCAGGGAGCTCCTACAATGAGCAGTTCTTC. Translation: CASSQVAGSSYNEQFF.

The chain links TRBV4-2 to TRBJ2-1, with D hard to call. The V gene lost 2 bases and the J gene lost 6 bases, with 8 bases spanning the gap. CDR1 and CDR2 from the germline V gene are LGHNA and YNFKEQ. The CDR3 is 13 amino acids. In DNA, the CDR3 is TGTGCCAGCAGCCAAAGATCCCTCAATGAGCAGTTCTTC. Protein product: CASSQRSLNEQFF.